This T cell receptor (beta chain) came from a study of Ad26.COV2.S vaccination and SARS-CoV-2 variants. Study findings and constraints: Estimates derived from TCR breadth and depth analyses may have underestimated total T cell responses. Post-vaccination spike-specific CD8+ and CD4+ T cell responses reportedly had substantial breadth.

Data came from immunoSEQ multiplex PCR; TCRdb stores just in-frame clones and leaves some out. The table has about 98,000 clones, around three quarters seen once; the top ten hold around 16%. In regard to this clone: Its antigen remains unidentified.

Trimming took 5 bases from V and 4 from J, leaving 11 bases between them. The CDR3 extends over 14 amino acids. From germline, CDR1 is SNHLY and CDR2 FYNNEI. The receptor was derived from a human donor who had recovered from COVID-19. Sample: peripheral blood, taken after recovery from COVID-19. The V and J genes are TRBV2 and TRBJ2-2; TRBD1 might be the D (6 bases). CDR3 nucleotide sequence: TGTGCCAGCAGTCAGGGGTATAGCACCGGGGAGCTGTTTTTT. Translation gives CASSQGYSTGELFF.